Presented here are 17 T cell receptor beta chains from one specimen sequenced in a study of blood T cell repertoires in COVID-19. Measured with immunoSEQ multiplex PCR; TCRdb has only the in-frame clones, and not every one. The table includes 110,000 to 150,000 clones, around 72% detected once. The specimen was peripheral blood. Receptors originate from a woman in her sixties with acute or convalescent COVID-19.

Note on this clone: This same CDR3 is encoded by further DNA sequences in the sample. J is TRBJ2-5 and V is TRBV11-2; D unresolved. CDR1 SGHAT and CDR2 FQNNGV come from the germline V gene. The V gene lost 3 bases and the J gene lost 4 bases, with 3 bases spanning the gap. The CDR3 consists of 11 residues. CDR3 sequence (DNA): TGTGCCAGCAGCTTTAGAGAGACCCAGTACTTC. Protein: CASSFRETQYF.

There are many counts of this clone. The CDR3 region is CASTQTGGEGNEQFF. For the CDR3, the DNA is TGTGCCAGCACCCAGACAGGGGGCGAAGGCAATGAGCAGTTCTTC. The rearrangement uses TRBV6-4 and TRBJ2-1, with TRBD1 matching over 10 bases. V dropped 7 bases and J dropped 6; count of bases not matched to a gene: 9. The CDR3 spans 15 residues. Germline CDR1 and CDR2: MRHNA and SNTAGT.

The rearrangement joins TRBV28 to TRBJ1-4, with TRBD1 identical over 8 bases. The junction had 2 bases not matched to a gene; V was cut back by 3 bases and J by 2 bases. In germline, CDR1 is MDHEN, CDR2 SYDVKM. This CDR3 has 15 residues. Written as DNA, the CDR3 is TGTGCCAGCAGTTTCTCAGGGGGCACTAATGAAAAACTGTTTTTT. It yields the protein CASSFSGGTNEKLFF. The full variable domain, completed using reference TRBV28 and TRBJ1-4, is DVKVTQSSRYLVKRTGEKVFLECVQDMDHENMFWYRQDPGLGLRLIYFSYDVKMKEKGDIPEGYSVSREKKERFSLILESASTNQTSMYLCASSFSGGTNEKLFFGSGTQLSVL.

The V and J genes are TRBV10-3 and TRBJ2-2; D is undetermined. Germline loops: CDR1 ENHRY, CDR2 SYGVKD. Trimming pared 6 bases from V and 4 bases from J, leaving 6 bases between. This CDR3 is 12 amino acids long. The CDR3 sequence: CAIRGRTGELFF. In DNA, the CDR3 is TGTGCCATCAGGGGCCGCACCGGGGAGCTGTTTTTT.

Here the CDR3 reads CASSLFGTIYEQYF. The CDR3 region has the DNA TGTGCCAGCAGCTTGTTTGGCACCATCTACGAGCAGTACTTC. The genes are TRBV5-6 and TRBJ2-7; no firm D call. In germline, CDR1 is SGHDT, CDR2 YYEEEE. V was shortened by 1 base and J by 3 bases, with 11 bases between the two germline ends. This CDR3 is 14 amino acids long.

In this sample, this clone turned up once. V usage is TRBV18 and J usage is TRBJ2-7; D is unclear. Germline values: CDR1 KGHSH, CDR2 LQKENI. Trimming stripped 3 bases from V and 0 bases from J, with 12 bases between. The CDR3 is 15 amino acids. The CDR3, as DNA: TGTGCCAGCTCACCCTTCGAGAGTAGCTCCTACGAGCAGTACTTC. Amino acids: CASSPFESSSYEQYF.

This clone was detected once. The chain carries TRBV10-3 and TRBJ2-1; D is perhaps TRBD2 (6 bases). The CDR3 has 13 residues. From germline, CDR1 is ENHRY and CDR2 SYGVKD. V lost 2 bases, J lost 11 bases, and 13 bases lay in between. This CDR3 is CAISETVGGKQFF. In DNA form, the CDR3 reads TGTGCCATCAGTGAGACCGTGGGGGGAAAGCAGTTCTTC.

This chain joins TRBV10-1 and TRBJ2-5; 8 nucleotides match TRBD1. The length of the CDR3 is 13 residues. J was trimmed by 4 bases and V by 5 bases; bases with no gene match: 3. Germline CDR1 is WNHNN and CDR2 is SYGVQD (reference sequence). This CDR3 is CASSPGQVETQYF. The CDR3, as DNA: TGCGCCAGCAGTCCGGGACAGGTAGAGACCCAGTACTTC.

The genes are TRBV19 and TRBJ1-4; 11 nucleotides match TRBD1. The length of the CDR3 is 15 residues. CDR1 LNHDA and CDR2 SQIVND come from the germline V gene (reference sequence). Losses at the gene ends were 6 bases for V and 8 bases for J; bases not matched to a gene: 8. CDR3: CASRSVRDRGEKLFF. The CDR3 coding sequence is TGTGCCAGTAGGTCCGTCCGGGACAGGGGGGAAAAACTGTTTTTT.

The genes are TRBV27 and TRBJ2-7; 9 nucleotides align to TRBD2. This CDR3 is 15 amino acids long. V dropped 3 bases and J dropped 2; count of bases not matched to a gene: 5. Germline loops: CDR1 MNHEY, CDR2 SMNVEV (reference sequence). CDR3 amino acids: CASSFSSGGTYEQYF. The CDR3 nucleotides are TGTGCCAGCAGTTTCAGTAGCGGGGGTACCTACGAGCAGTACTTC.

This sequence joins TRBV6-1 and TRBJ2-7; 9 bases map to TRBD1. V shed 2 bases, J shed 3 bases, and the junction held 8 bases outside the gene matches. The CDR3 has 16 residues. The germline V gene encodes CDR1 MNHNS and CDR2 SASEGT. CDR3 protein: CASSEYGDRAFYEQYF. The CDR3 DNA is TGTGCCAGCAGTGAATACGGGGACAGGGCATTCTACGAGCAGTACTTC.

The sample holds a few counts of this clone. The gene calls are TRBV18 and TRBJ1-4; D perhaps matches TRBD1 (5 bases). From germline, CDR1 is KGHSH and CDR2 LQKENI. There are 15 residues in the CDR3. V lost 2 bases and J lost 4, with 11 bases in between. CDR3 in amino acids: CASSPDQGNNEKLFF. The CDR3 coding sequence is TGTGCCAGCTCACCAGACCAGGGAAATAATGAAAAACTGTTTTTT.

The chain has TRBV4-1 and TRBJ2-2; D uncertain. V was clipped by 0 bases and J by 4 bases, with 12 bases between them. This CDR3 contains 16 residues. Per germline, CDR1 MGHRA and CDR2 YSYEKL. The CDR3 protein is CASSQDQTLPTGELFF. CDR3 coding DNA: TGCGCCAGCAGCCAAGATCAGACTCTTCCCACCGGGGAGCTGTTTTTT.

The chain has TRBV7-8 and TRBJ2-1; TRBD1 is a possible D gene (5 bases). The V and J ends lost 5 bases and 0 bases respectively, with 17 bases between them. The CDR3 has 17 amino acids. Germline assignment: CDR1 SGHVS and CDR2 FQNEAQ. The CDR3, as DNA: TGTGCCAGCAGCCTCCTACCAAGACAGAGCTCCTACAATGAGCAGTTCTTC. It translates to CASSLLPRQSSYNEQFF.

The chain is built from TRBV7-9 and TRBJ2-7, with TRBD1 as a possible D gene (5 bases). There are 15 residues in the CDR3. V lost 4 bases and J 4 bases, leaving 17 bases between the germline ends. The germline V gene encodes CDR1 SEHNR and CDR2 FQNEAQ (reference sequence). The CDR3 coding sequence is TGTGCCAGCAGCTCCACAGGTTCCCTCCCTTACGAGCAGTACTTC. It translates to CASSSTGSLPYEQYF.

This sequence joins TRBV5-1 and TRBJ2-7, with 15 bases matching TRBD2. The CDR3 extends over 19 amino acids. The germline CDR1 and CDR2 sequences are SGHRS and YFSETQ. V shed 0 bases, J shed 3 bases, and the junction held 10 bases outside the gene matches. For the CDR3, the DNA is TGCGCCAGCAGCTTGGAAGGTATCGGACTAGCGGGAGGGAACTACGAGCAGTACTTC. Translated, it gives CASSLEGIGLAGGNYEQYF.

This chain links TRBV27 with TRBJ2-7, with a possible D match to TRBD1 (5 bases). The germline V gene has CDR1 MNHEY and CDR2 SMNVEV (reference sequence). This CDR3 region has 14 residues. V lost 2 bases to trimming and J lost 3 bases, with 11 bases between them. The CDR3 here is CASSLVRAHYEQYF. Written as DNA, the CDR3 is TGTGCCAGCAGTTTAGTCAGGGCACACTACGAGCAGTACTTC.